This entry lists 32 T cell receptor beta chains sequenced from one sample in a study of blood T cell repertoires in COVID-19. Generated by immunoSEQ multiplex PCR, the TCRdb table keeps only in-frame clones and is missing some. The profile shows some 47,000 clones, 75% to 90% of them singletons. Sequencing was done on a sample of peripheral blood. These TCRs come from an elderly woman in a cohort sampled during active or convalescent COVID-19.

The V call is TRBV25-1, the J call TRBJ2-3, with D maybe TRBD2 (5 bases). The V gene lost 7 bases and the J gene lost 0 bases, with 5 bases spanning the gap. Per germline, CDR1 MGHDK and CDR2 SYGVNS. This CDR3 has 12 residues. The chain's CDR3 is CASTGSTDTQYF. CDR3 nucleotides: TGTGCCAGCACGGGAAGCACAGATACGCAGTATTTT.

The V call is TRBV9, the J call TRBJ2-5, with TRBD2 matching over 8 bases. CDR1 is SGDLS and CDR2 is YYNGEE in the germline V gene. The CDR3 has 13 amino acids. After removal of 0 bases from V and 5 bases from J, the junction contained 0 bases not matched to a gene. Here the CDR3 reads CASSVAGGETQYF. DNA for the CDR3: TGTGCCAGCAGCGTAGCGGGGGGGGAGACCCAGTACTTC. The full variable domain, with the rest looked up from reference TRBV9 and TRBJ2-5, is DSGVTQTPKHLITATGQRVTLRCSPRSGDLSVYWYQQSLDQGLQFLIQYYNGEERAKGNILERFSAQQFPDLHSELNLSSLELGDSALYFCASSVAGGETQYFGPGTRLLVL.

The genes are TRBV27 and TRBJ2-7; 11 nucleotides agree with TRBD1. CDR1 and CDR2 (germline): MNHEY, SMNVEV (reference sequence). The V and J ends lost 8 bases and 7 bases, in that order; junction bases with no gene match: 7. This CDR3 has 13 amino acids. The CDR3 coding sequence is TGTGCCAGCCGATGGGACAGGGGGTTTGAGCAGTACTTC. The encoded protein is CASRWDRGFEQYF.

V gene TRBV7-2 combines with J gene TRBJ2-7; 8 nucleotides align to TRBD2. This CDR3 comprises 14 residues. Trimming cost V 5 bases and J 4 bases; bases outside gene matches: 7. CDR1 is SGHTA, CDR2 FQGNSA, per germline. The chain's CDR3 is CASSQTSAGYEQYF. The DNA for the CDR3 is TGTGCCAGCAGCCAGACTAGCGCGGGGTACGAGCAGTACTTC.

The chain couples TRBV18 to TRBJ1-1; 8 bases align to TRBD1. The CDR3 totals 13 residues. V was pared by 3 bases and J by 6 bases, with 3 bases of the junction left unmatched. Germline CDR1 reads KGHSH; CDR2 reads LQKENI. The CDR3 spells CASSPATGAEAFF. CDR3 nucleotide sequence: TGTGCCAGCTCACCGGCGACAGGGGCTGAAGCTTTCTTT.

The rearrangement uses TRBV19 and TRBJ1-4; tentatively, D is TRBD1 (6 bases). CDR3 size: 13 residues. V lost 3 bases, J lost 7 bases, and 9 bases lay in between. Germline CDR1 reads LNHDA; CDR2 reads SQIVND (reference sequence). The CDR3 spells CASSMAGVEKLFF. CDR3 bases: TGTGCCAGTAGTATGGCAGGGGTTGAAAAACTGTTTTTT.

The J gene is TRBJ1-1, the V gene TRBV9; no definite D call. V was clipped by 0 bases and J by 1 base, with 10 bases between them. Germline values: CDR1 SGDLS, CDR2 YYNGEE. CDR3 length equals 15 residues. This chain's CDR3 is CASSVAPTTNTEAFF. In DNA, the CDR3 is TGTGCCAGCAGCGTAGCTCCTACCACGAACACTGAAGCTTTCTTT.

V and J are TRBV10-3 and TRBJ1-2; TRBD1 matches 7 bases. V shed 2 bases and J 3 bases; nucleotides not matched to a gene: 6. Germline V gene lookup returns CDR1 ENHRY and CDR2 SYGVKD. The CDR3 is made up of 15 amino acids. In nucleotides, the CDR3 is TGTGCCATCAGTGAGCAAGGAACAGGGGACTATGGCTACACCTTC. The encoded protein is CAISEQGTGDYGYTF.

This clone was observed a handful of times. V is TRBV19 and J is TRBJ1-5, with 8 bases lining up with TRBD1. The CDR3 covers 15 residues. Per the germline V gene, CDR1 is LNHDA and CDR2 is SQIVND (reference sequence). V shed 2 bases and J 5 bases; nucleotides not matched to a gene: 5. CDR3 amino acids: CASSIFGQGDQPQHF. CDR3 sequence (DNA): TGTGCCAGTAGTATATTCGGACAGGGAGATCAGCCCCAGCATTTT.

The gene calls are TRBV4-2 and TRBJ1-2; D possibly corresponds to TRBD1 (6 bases). Germline V gives CDR1 LGHNA, CDR2 YNFKEQ. The CDR3 covers 12 residues. Trimming took 8 bases from V and 8 from J, leaving 15 bases between them. For the CDR3, the DNA is TGTGCCAGCCGAACAGGGCTGGGAGGCTACACCTTC. Amino acids: CASRTGLGGYTF.

The chain combines TRBV19 with TRBJ2-1, with 7 bases identical to TRBD1. Germline assignment: CDR1 LNHDA and CDR2 SQIVND (reference sequence). The V segment lost 3 bases and the J segment 4 bases; nucleotides outside the gene matches: 6. CDR3 length: 15 amino acids. CDR3 bases: TGTGCCAGTAGTATTAGAGGGGGCACATACAATGAGCAGTTCTTC. This sequence encodes CASSIRGGTYNEQFF.

The genes are TRBV7-2 and TRBJ2-1; D ambiguous. The ends were cut back, 3 bases at V and 4 bases at J, with 10 bases in the middle. Germline V lookup: CDR1 SGHTA, CDR2 FQGNSA. The CDR3 extends over 14 amino acids. This CDR3 reads CASSLTGSYNEQFF. CDR3 DNA: TGTGCCAGCAGCTTGACTGGCTCATACAATGAGCAGTTCTTC.

This clone was seen a few times. V gene TRBV5-5 combines with J gene TRBJ2-7, with D uncertain. This CDR3 is 12 amino acids long. In germline, CDR1 is SGHKS, CDR2 YYEKEE (reference sequence). Deletions cut 5 bases from V and 3 bases from J, with 9 bases between. DNA of the CDR3: TGTGCCAGCAGTACAGCCTACTACGAGCAGTACTTC. Its translation is CASSTAYYEQYF.

The V call is TRBV27, the J call TRBJ2-1; 7 bases map to TRBD2. The germline V gene encodes CDR1 MNHEY and CDR2 SMNVEV (reference sequence). This CDR3 region has 12 residues. After removal of 8 bases from V and 8 bases from J, the junction contained 6 bases not matched to a gene. The CDR3 spells CASGLVGDEQFF. DNA for the CDR3: TGTGCCAGCGGACTAGTGGGGGATGAGCAGTTCTTC.

The chain uses TRBV28 and TRBJ2-6; D is possibly TRBD1 (6 bases). The CDR3 loop spans 15 amino acids. Trimming shortened V by 3 bases and J by 1 base, and 7 bases separated the two germline ends. Germline CDR1 is MDHEN and CDR2 is SYDVKM. The CDR3 reads CASSFRGSGANVLTF. DNA of the CDR3: TGTGCCAGCAGTTTCAGGGGATCTGGGGCCAACGTCCTGACTTTC.

This clone has just a few counts. The chain is built from TRBV24-1 and TRBJ2-2; 8 bases match TRBD1. This CDR3 is 15 amino acids long. After removal of 3 bases from V and 4 bases from J, the junction contained 3 bases not matched to a gene. Germline lookup yields CDR1 KGHDR and CDR2 SFDVKD. CDR3: CATSDAGTGTGELFF. The CDR3 nucleotides read TGTGCCACCAGTGATGCCGGGACAGGCACCGGGGAGCTGTTTTTT.

The rearrangement uses TRBV6-5 and TRBJ2-7; 10 bases agree with TRBD2. Per germline, CDR1 MNHEY and CDR2 SVGAGI. Unmatched junction bases numbered 8, after V lost 6 bases and J lost 3 bases. The CDR3 spans 15 residues. CDR3 region: CASRSPSGSNYEQYF. In nucleotides, the CDR3 is TGTGCCAGCAGGTCCCCTAGCGGGAGTAACTACGAGCAGTACTTC.

The chain combines TRBV6-2 or TRBV6-3 with TRBJ2-7; D unresolved. Germline loops: CDR1 MNHEY, CDR2 SVGEGT. The CDR3 runs 13 residues. V gave up 2 bases and J gave up 2 bases, with 7 bases separating them. The CDR3 DNA is TGTGCCAGCAGTTACGTCCCCACCTACGAGCAGTACTTC. Residues: CASSYVPTYEQYF.

The V and J genes are TRBV3-1 (or the pseudogene TRBV3-2) and TRBJ1-5, with TRBD1 matching over 7 bases. V was pared by 6 bases and J by 2 bases, with 7 bases of the junction left unmatched. Per germline, CDR1 LGHDT and CDR2 YNNKEL (reference sequence). This CDR3 has 15 amino acids. CDR3 loop: CASSTTGVGNQPQHF. The CDR3 DNA is TGTGCCAGCAGTACCACAGGGGTGGGCAATCAGCCCCAGCATTTT.

CDR3 nucleotide sequence: TGTGCCAGCAGCCCCCAACTTGACTCTGGGGCCAACGTCCTGACTTTC. Translation: CASSPQLDSGANVLTF. The chain uses TRBV13 and TRBJ2-6, with no clear D. V lost 5 bases and J lost 0, with 11 bases in between. Germline CDR1 PRHDT, CDR2 FYEKMQ (reference sequence). This CDR3 has 16 residues.

The chain is built from TRBV9 and TRBJ2-3; TRBD1 matches at 9 bases. Unmatched junction bases numbered 12, after V lost 3 bases and J lost 4 bases. The CDR3 consists of 17 residues. Germline V gene lookup returns CDR1 SGDLS and CDR2 YYNGEE. The CDR3 loop reads CASSAYRGRKVPDTQYF. CDR3 DNA: TGTGCCAGCAGCGCATACAGGGGGCGGAAGGTTCCAGATACGCAGTATTTT.

This clone was detected only a few times. The chain recombines TRBV18 with TRBJ2-7; D gene unclear. The germline gives CDR1 KGHSH, CDR2 LQKENI. This CDR3 contains 13 residues. V was clipped by 0 bases and J by 3 bases, with 6 bases between them. CDR3 sequence: CASSPPSGYEQYF. The CDR3 DNA follows: TGTGCCAGCTCACCACCTTCGGGCTACGAGCAGTACTTC. Based on the CDR3 plus reference TRBV18 and TRBJ2-7, the full variable domain is NAGVMQNPRHLVRRRGQEARLRCSPMKGHSHVYWYRQLPEEGLKFMVYLQKENIIDESGMPKERFSAEFPKEGPSILRIQQVVRGDSAAYFCASSPPSGYEQYFGPGTRLTVT.

This chain joins TRBV5-6 and TRBJ2-5; 7 bases align to TRBD2. CDR3 size: 16 residues. Germline assignment: CDR1 SGHDT and CDR2 YYEEEE. Trimming cost V 3 bases and J 3 bases; bases outside gene matches: 11. CDR3 region: CASSSSGSGFKETQYF. The CDR3 region has the DNA TGTGCCAGCAGCTCCTCGGGTAGCGGGTTTAAAGAGACCCAGTACTTC.

The chain recombines TRBV6-1 with TRBJ1-1; weak D call: TRBD1 (5 bases). V dropped 2 bases and J dropped 5 bases, with 15 bases sitting between them. Germline V gene sequence: CDR1 MNHNS, CDR2 SASEGT. The CDR3 covers 15 residues. CDR3 residues: CASSERKAGRTEAFF. The CDR3 coding sequence is TGTGCCAGCAGTGAAAGGAAAGCAGGGAGGACTGAAGCTTTCTTT.

The V call is TRBV11-2, the J call TRBJ1-2; 7 bases line up with TRBD1. The CDR3 sequence is 13 residues long. V shed 3 bases, J shed 3 bases, and the junction held 1 base outside the gene matches. CDR1 is SGHAT and CDR2 is FQNNGV in the germline V gene. This CDR3 reads CASSFQGDYGYTF. CDR3 DNA sequence: TGTGCCAGCAGCTTTCAGGGGGACTATGGCTACACCTTC. Looking up the rest from reference TRBV11-2 and TRBJ1-2 gives the full variable domain: EAGVAQSPRYKIIEKRQSVAFWCNPISGHATLYWYQQILGQGPKLLIQFQNNGVVDDSQLPKDRFSAERLKGVDSTLKIQPAKLEDSAVYLCASSFQGDYGYTFGSGTRLTVV.

The chain carries TRBV19 and TRBJ1-5; D is unclear. This CDR3 spans 11 amino acids. Germline-derived CDR1 and CDR2 are LNHDA and SQIVND (reference sequence). With 8 bases removed from V and 2 bases from J, the gap between germline ends came to 4 bases. CDR3 DNA: TGTGCCAGTGGCCGCAATCAGCCCCAGCATTTT. Its protein product is CASGRNQPQHF.

There are a few counts of this clone. The chain has TRBV7-2 and TRBJ1-4, with a possible D match to TRBD1 (5 bases). Trimming stripped 1 base from V and 8 bases from J, with 14 bases between. The length of the CDR3 is 15 residues. Germline V gene data show CDR1 as SGHTA and CDR2 as FQGNSA. CDR3 sequence: CASSLEWGLGEKLFF. The CDR3 bases are TGTGCCAGCAGCTTAGAATGGGGCCTAGGGGAAAAACTGTTTTTT.

The chain couples TRBV11-2 to TRBJ2-5; 12 positions match TRBD2. CDR1 SGHAT and CDR2 FQNNGV come from the germline V gene. The CDR3 loop spans 14 amino acids. V trimming: 5 bases; J trimming: 4 bases; junction bases outside the gene matches: 2. CDR3 amino acids: CASSAGLAGETQYF. The CDR3 region has the DNA TGTGCCAGCAGCGCGGGACTAGCGGGAGAGACCCAGTACTTC.

CDR3 DNA: TGTGCCAGCAGCGTGGACAGGGAGGGGGCCGGCTACACCTTC. Amino acids: CASSVDREGAGYTF. This sequence joins TRBV7-2 and TRBJ1-2; 8 bases fit TRBD1. Trimming took 5 bases from V and 8 from J; bases not matched to a gene: 10. The CDR3 runs to 14 residues. The germline CDR1 and CDR2 sequences are SGHTA and FQGNSA.

The chain couples TRBV19 to TRBJ1-3, with D hard to call. The CDR3 totals 14 residues. V was clipped by 6 bases and J by 0 bases, with 9 bases between them. Germline CDR1 reads LNHDA; CDR2 reads SQIVND (reference sequence). CDR3 coding DNA: TGTGCCAGTAGCATACCCATCTCTGGAAACACCATATATTTT. It specifies CASSIPISGNTIYF.

In its sample, this clone was seen once. The chain uses TRBV5-4 and TRBJ1-2; TRBD1 agrees at 10 bases. The V gene end was trimmed by 3 bases and the J gene end by 3 bases; junction bases not matched to a gene: 2. CDR3 size: 14 residues. The V gene's germline CDR1 is SGHNT and CDR2 YYREEE (reference sequence). In DNA form, the CDR3 reads TGTGCCAGCAGCTCGGGACAGGGGCACTATGGCTACACCTTC. It specifies CASSSGQGHYGYTF.

This chain uses TRBV11-2 with TRBJ2-2; D is possibly TRBD1 (6 bases). Germline CDR1 reads SGHAT; CDR2 reads FQNNGV. V was shortened by 5 bases and J by 6 bases, with 10 bases between the two germline ends. The CDR3 loop spans 13 amino acids. The CDR3 DNA reads as TGTGCCAGCAGCGTAGGACAGTCCGGGGAGCTGTTTTTT. Protein: CASSVGQSGELFF.